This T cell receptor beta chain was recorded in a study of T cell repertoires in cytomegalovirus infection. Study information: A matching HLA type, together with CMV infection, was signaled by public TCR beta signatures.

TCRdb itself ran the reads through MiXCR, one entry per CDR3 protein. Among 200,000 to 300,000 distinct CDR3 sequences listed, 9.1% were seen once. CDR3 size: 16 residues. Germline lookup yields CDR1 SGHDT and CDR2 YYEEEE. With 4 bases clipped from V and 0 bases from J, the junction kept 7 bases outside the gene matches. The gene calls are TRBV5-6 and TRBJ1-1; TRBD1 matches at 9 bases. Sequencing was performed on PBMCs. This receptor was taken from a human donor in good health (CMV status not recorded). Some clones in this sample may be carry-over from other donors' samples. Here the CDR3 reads CASSKPGQGLNTEAFF. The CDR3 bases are TGTGCCAGCAGCAAACCGGGACAGGGACTGAACACTGAAGCTTTCTTT.